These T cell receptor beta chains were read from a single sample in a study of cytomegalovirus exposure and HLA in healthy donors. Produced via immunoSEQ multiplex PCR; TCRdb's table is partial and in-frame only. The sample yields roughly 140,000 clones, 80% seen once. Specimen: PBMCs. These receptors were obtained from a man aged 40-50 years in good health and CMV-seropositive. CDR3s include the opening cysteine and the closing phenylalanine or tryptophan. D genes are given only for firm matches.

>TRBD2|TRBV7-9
CASSGGLAGLYEQYF
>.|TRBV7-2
CASSQQAGLLGELFF
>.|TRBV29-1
CSVGAGTDSGNTIYF
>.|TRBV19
CASSMRQANIQYF
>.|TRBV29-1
CSVEDGAFEDYTF
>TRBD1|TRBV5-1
CASSSTGAGANVLTF
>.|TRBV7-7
CASSLIGGGTGELFF
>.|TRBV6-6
CASGMITGNYGYTF
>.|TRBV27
CASSVLTAAPQNTEAFF
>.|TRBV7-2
CASSLEGGATRGYTF
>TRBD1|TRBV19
CASSTPRPKRQGWANVLTF
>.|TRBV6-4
CASSEQGTDTQYF
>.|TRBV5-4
CASSLSGYEQFF
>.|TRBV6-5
CASSYDGNAQFF
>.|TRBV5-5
CASSSRVRMETQYF
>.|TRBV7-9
CASSLEDSYEQYF